The clone carrying this TCR beta chain was seen a single time. No antigen is known for it. Per the germline V gene, CDR1 is SGHNT and CDR2 is YYREEE (reference sequence). V shed 3 bases and J shed 0 bases, with 14 bases lying between them. The CDR3 covers 16 residues. This entry comes from a study of cytomegalovirus exposure and HLA in healthy donors. Study-level points and caveats: The likely explanation for a cluster of highly shared sequence variants was sequencing artifact. In vitro checks showed that a few CMV-associated chains really do target CMV antigens. The majority of TCR sequences were rare, yet some public TCRs appeared in many donors.

Use of 60 Vbeta and 13 Jbeta primers characterized the PCR. Authors' processing steps: Some 11 million shared chains were among the approximately 80 million unique TCR beta chains that a later analysis counted. Generated by immunoSEQ multiplex PCR, the TCRdb table keeps only in-frame clones and is missing some. The V and J calls and clone size are taken from that table; D and trimming were inferred from the DNA. The sample includes about 130,000 clones, over 70% of them seen just once. The TCR originated in an older woman in good health and CMV-seropositive. V gene TRBV5-4 combines with J gene TRBJ2-3; TRBD1 might be the D (5 bases). The sample consisted of PBMCs. CDR3 nucleotides: TGTGCCAGCAGCTCCAGGACATCATCTAGCACAGATACGCAGTATTTT. It translates to CASSSRTSSSTDTQYF.